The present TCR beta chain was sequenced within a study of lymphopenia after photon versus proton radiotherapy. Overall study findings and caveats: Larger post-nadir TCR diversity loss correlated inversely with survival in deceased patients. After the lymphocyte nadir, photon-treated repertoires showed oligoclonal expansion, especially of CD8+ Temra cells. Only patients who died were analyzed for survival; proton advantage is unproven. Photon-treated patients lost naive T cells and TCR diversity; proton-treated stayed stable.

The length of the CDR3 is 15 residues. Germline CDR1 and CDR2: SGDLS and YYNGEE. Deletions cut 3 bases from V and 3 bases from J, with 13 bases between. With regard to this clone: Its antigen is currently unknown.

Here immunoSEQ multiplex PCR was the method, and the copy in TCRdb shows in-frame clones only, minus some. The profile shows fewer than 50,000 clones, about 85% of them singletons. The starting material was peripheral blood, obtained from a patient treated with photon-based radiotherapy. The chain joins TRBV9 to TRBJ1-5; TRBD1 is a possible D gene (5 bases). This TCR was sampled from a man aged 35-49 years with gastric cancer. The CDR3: CASSGSGLPNQPQHF. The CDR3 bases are TGTGCCAGCAGCGGATCGGGACTCCCCAATCAGCCCCAGCATTTT.